This T cell receptor beta chain was sequenced in a study of regulatory T cells in long-lasting Graves disease. General observations from the study: Compared with new cases, persistent Graves' patients showed reduced TCR diversity.

Construction of the TCR beta libraries employed iRepertoire HTBI primers in conjunction with Arm-PCR of CDR3 regions. Each CDR3 protein gets one entry after TCRdb re-called the multiplex PCR reads with MiXCR. Of around 420,000 distinct CDR3 sequences listed, about 15% were seen once; the top ten hold roughly 7.7%. This clonotype was found a few times. Its antigen is not identified. Germline V gene lookup returns CDR1 LNHDA and CDR2 SQIVND (reference sequence). The CDR3 consists of 14 residues. With 3 bases removed from V and 7 bases from J, the gap between germline ends came to 15 bases. Time point here: newly diagnosed GD, antithyroid drugs for less than 3 months. The TCR library used RNA extracted from PBMCs. These data were also reused for a study on T cells in Graves' hyperthyroidism and ophthalmopathy. This second study notes: Stable hyperthyroidism: no ophthalmopathy progression over 18 months of follow-up. TCR CDR3 underwent first-round RT-PCR with the HTBI primer set. Researchers report that a 13 V-J model separated ophthalmopathy from stable hyperthyroidism.

V usage is TRBV19 and J usage is TRBJ1-2, with D hard to call. The specimen was peripheral blood mononuclear cells (PBMCs), collected at new diagnosis, from a patient treated with antithyroid drugs. The clonotype originates from a woman between 40 and 55 years old with Graves disease. The CDR3 nucleotides read TGTGCCAGTAGTATGTCAAGATCGCGGGTTGGCTACACCTTC. Protein: CASSMSRSRVGYTF.